This T cell receptor (beta chain) was captured by sequencing in a study of lymphopenia after photon versus proton radiotherapy. General study results and limits: After lymphocyte nadir, photon-treated repertoires showed oligoclonal expansion, especially CD8+ Temra. Relative stability marked proton patients; photon patients lost diversity and naive cells.

To note about this clone: Its antigen is not known.

Produced via immunoSEQ multiplex PCR; TCRdb's table is partial and in-frame only. This sample has about 160,000 clones, with about nine tenths found just once. V gave up 7 bases and J gave up 6 bases; unmatched junction bases: 8. From germline, CDR1 is LNHDA and CDR2 SQIVND (reference sequence). The CDR3 extends over 15 amino acids. The sequence came from a man over 45 with gastric cancer. The material was peripheral blood, obtained from a patient treated with photon-based radiotherapy. The genes are TRBV19 and TRBJ1-4, with 10 bases lining up with TRBD1. The CDR3 DNA is TGTGCCAGTAAGGTCGGGACAGGGGCTCATGAAAAACTGTTTTTT. Its protein product is CASKVGTGAHEKLFF.